This T cell receptor beta chain was recovered during a study of shared clonotypes between healthy human individuals. In the CD4+ fraction, cells were divided into CD45RA+ naive and CD45RA-negative memory subsets. The CDR3 has 14 residues. V lost 3 bases and J 4 bases, leaving 13 bases between the germline ends. In germline, CDR1 is MNHEY, CDR2 SMNVEV (reference sequence). Study-wide results and caveats: Non-shared clonotypes had lower generation probabilities than those shared by all four donors.

On this clone itself: What it binds is unknown.

Replicate PCRs for sorted subsets used 200 ng DNA; this equaled tens of thousands of T cell genomes. The data were produced by immunoSEQ multiplex PCR, yet TCRdb's version contains in-frame clones alone and is incomplete. The sample lists approximately 1.5 million clones; around 98.5% were seen once. Sequences were obtained from naive CD4+ T cells sorted from blood. Subset specified: CD45RA+ positively selected. The receptor comes from a young man in good health. This chain joins TRBV27 and TRBJ2-7; D may be TRBD1 (5 bases). In nucleotides, the CDR3 is TGTGCCAGCAGTTTTCAGGGAAGAGGATACGAGCAGTACTTC. Translation gives CASSFQGRGYEQYF.